The next 20 T cell receptor beta chains were all read from a single sample in a study of blood T cell repertoires in COVID-19. Using immunoSEQ multiplex PCR, the repertoire was profiled, and TCRdb retains in-frame clones only, with some absent. Of roughly 140,000 clones listed, around 89% are singletons. The source material was PBMCs or T cells enriched from blood (not recorded which). Receptors were obtained from a woman aged 30 to 39 with acute COVID-19.

The chain's CDR3 is CAISPDRVNEQFF. For the CDR3, the DNA is TGTGCCATCAGTCCTGACAGGGTCAATGAGCAGTTCTTC. The chain links TRBV10-3 to TRBJ2-1; 7 positions agree with TRBD1. The V gene's germline CDR1 is ENHRY and CDR2 SYGVKD. The CDR3 consists of 13 residues. V lost 5 bases, J lost 6 bases, and 4 bases stayed unmatched.

V usage is TRBV4-2 and J usage is TRBJ2-1; TRBD2 matches at 7 bases. Germline CDR1 reads LGHNA; CDR2 reads YNFKEQ. V was pared by 0 bases and J by 4 bases, with 6 bases of the junction left unmatched. CDR3 length: 16 residues. CDR3: CASSQDPWRGYNEQFF. The CDR3 nucleotides read TGTGCCAGCAGCCAAGATCCCTGGCGGGGGTACAATGAGCAGTTCTTC.

The rearrangement links TRBV11-3 to TRBJ2-1, with TRBD2 identical over 8 bases. CDR3 size: 14 residues. Germline V gene data show CDR1 as SGHNT and CDR2 as YENEEA. V lost 8 bases to trimming and J lost 4 bases; unmatched junction nucleotides: 7. CDR3 amino acids: CASGKRGGYNEQFF. In DNA form, the CDR3 reads TGTGCCAGCGGGAAACGGGGGGGATACAATGAGCAGTTCTTC.

This clone is a singleton in its sample. This chain's CDR3 is CASSQYSRTGEDYGYTF. DNA of the CDR3: TGTGCCAGCAGCCAATATTCTCGGACAGGGGAGGACTATGGCTACACCTTC. This sequence joins TRBV16 and TRBJ1-2; 9 positions agree with TRBD1. The CDR3 totals 17 residues. Germline assignment: CDR1 KGHSY and CDR2 FQNENV. V shed 1 base, J shed 3 bases, and the junction held 9 bases outside the gene matches.

The chain is built from TRBV4-2 and TRBJ2-7; TRBD1 matches 7 bases. The CDR3 runs to 13 residues. The junction had 4 bases not matched to a gene; V was cut back by 6 bases and J by 2 bases. CDR1 and CDR2 (germline): LGHNA, YNFKEQ. CDR3 in DNA: TGTGCCAGCAGAGCGACAGGGACCTACGAGCAGTACTTC. Residues: CASRATGTYEQYF.

The chain combines TRBV5-1 with TRBJ2-1; D unclear. V shed 0 bases and J shed 8 bases, with 18 bases lying between them. The CDR3 has 16 amino acids. Germline-derived CDR1 and CDR2 are SGHRS and YFSETQ. This CDR3 reads CASSLGFLETVDEQFF. In DNA form, the CDR3 reads TGCGCCAGCAGCTTGGGTTTTCTGGAGACTGTCGATGAGCAGTTCTTC.

Only one count was recorded for this clone. The chain has TRBV27 and TRBJ2-7; D might be TRBD1 (8 bases). V was trimmed by 5 bases and J by 1 base, leaving 21 bases between them. Germline V CDR1 and CDR2: MNHEY, SMNVEV (reference sequence). CDR3 size: 17 residues. CDR3 in amino acids: CASSAYRGGSASYEQYF. CDR3 DNA sequence: TGTGCCAGCAGTGCATACAGGGGGGGTAGCGCGTCCTACGAGCAGTACTTC.

Only a few counts were recorded for this clone. The CDR3 sequence is CASSPRGAYSPLHF. The CDR3 DNA reads TGTGCCAGCAGTCCACGGGGGGCGTATTCACCCCTCCACTTT. The chain joins TRBV28 to TRBJ1-6; tentative D call: TRBD1 (6 bases). The CDR3 is made up of 14 amino acids. Trimming shortened V by 5 bases and J by 8 bases, and 13 bases separated the two germline ends. Looked up from germline, CDR1 is MDHEN and CDR2 is SYDVKM. Together with reference TRBV28 and TRBJ1-6, the CDR3 gives the full variable domain: DVKVTQSSRYLVKRTGEKVFLECVQDMDHENMFWYRQDPGLGLRLIYFSYDVKMKEKGDIPEGYSVSREKKERFSLILESASTNQTSMYLCASSPRGAYSPLHFGNGTRLTVT.

The rearrangement links TRBV5-1 to TRBJ2-3, with 8 positions matching TRBD2. Germline V lookup: CDR1 SGHRS, CDR2 YFSETQ. The CDR3 consists of 22 residues. V lost 1 base, J lost 0 bases, and 22 bases stayed unmatched. CDR3 nucleotides: TGCGCCAGCAGCTTGACGCCTACTAGCGGCGAAAACGCTTTCCCTAGCACAGATACGCAGTATTTT. This encodes CASSLTPTSGENAFPSTDTQYF.

The chain couples TRBV28 to TRBJ2-2; possible D gene TRBD2, 5 bases. The CDR3 extends over 12 amino acids. Trimming shortened V by 6 bases and J by 6 bases, and 8 bases separated the two germline ends. Germline assignment: CDR1 MDHEN and CDR2 SYDVKM. CDR3 DNA: TGTGCCAGCAGGTTTAGCGCCGGGGAGCTGTTTTTT. Amino acids: CASRFSAGELFF.

V usage is TRBV7-3 and J usage is TRBJ2-7; TRBD2 matches 10 bases. CDR3 length: 14 amino acids. Germline V lookup: CDR1 SGHTA, CDR2 FQGTGA. V dropped 5 bases and J dropped 3; count of bases not matched to a gene: 4. This chain's CDR3 is CASSKLAGVYEQYF. DNA of the CDR3: TGTGCCAGCAGCAAGCTAGCGGGGGTCTACGAGCAGTACTTC.

The rearrangement uses TRBV28 and TRBJ1-2; 7 bases match TRBD1. The CDR3 totals 14 residues. Germline values: CDR1 MDHEN, CDR2 SYDVKM. V shed 5 bases, J shed 7 bases, and the junction held 10 bases outside the gene matches. The CDR3 DNA reads TGTGCCAGCAGTACCGGGACAGCGTATGTTGGCTACACCTTC. Its translation: CASSTGTAYVGYTF.

The chain carries TRBV4-3 and TRBJ2-7, with D possibly matching TRBD1 (6 bases). The ends were cut back, 1 base at V and 1 base at J, with 14 bases in the middle. This CDR3 is built from 16 residues. Looked up from germline, CDR1 is LGHNA and CDR2 is YSLEER. The CDR3 nucleotides are TGCGCCAGCAGCCAAGGGACAGCGGATCTATCCTACGAGCAGTACTTC. Translation: CASSQGTADLSYEQYF.

J is TRBJ1-4 and V is TRBV6-6, with D maybe TRBD1 (5 bases). Deletions cut 5 bases from V and 3 bases from J, with 10 bases between. Germline CDR1 and CDR2: MNHNY and SVGAGI (reference sequence). The CDR3 has 14 amino acids. In DNA, the CDR3 is TGTGCCAGCAGTCTACAGGTTGCTAATGAAAAACTGTTTTTT. Its translation is CASSLQVANEKLFF.

This clone was observed once. The chain carries TRBV4-3 and TRBJ2-6; TRBD1 might be the D (6 bases). Trimming took 0 bases from V and 2 from J, leaving 20 bases between them. Germline CDR1 LGHNA, CDR2 YSLEER. The CDR3 runs 20 residues. CDR3 DNA sequence: TGCGCCAGCAGCCAAGATAATCCGTCAGGGGAAGGCGCTGGGGCCAACGTCCTGACTTTC. It encodes CASSQDNPSGEGAGANVLTF.

This clone was seen a single time. The V call is TRBV3-1 (or the pseudogene TRBV3-2), the J call TRBJ2-3, with D hard to call. V was trimmed by 5 bases and J by 6 bases, leaving 12 bases between them. Germline V CDR1 and CDR2: LGHDT, YNNKEL (reference sequence). CDR3 length: 13 residues. This CDR3 reads CASSYLSSDTQYF. Written as DNA, the CDR3 is TGTGCCAGCAGCTACCTATCGTCGGATACGCAGTATTTT.

The J gene is TRBJ2-3, the V gene TRBV5-8; D is perhaps TRBD2 (5 bases). In germline, CDR1 is SGHTS, CDR2 YDEGEE. V lost 0 bases and J 8 bases, leaving 16 bases between the germline ends. This CDR3 is built from 15 residues. CDR3: CASSLVFGSPGTQYF. DNA for the CDR3: TGTGCCAGCAGCTTGGTTTTTGGGAGCCCGGGTACGCAGTATTTT. Drawing the rest from reference TRBV5-8 and TRBJ2-3, the complete variable domain is EAGVTQSPTHLIKTRGQQATLRCSPISGHTSVYWYQQALGLGLQFLLWYDEGEERNRGNFPPRFSGRQFPNYSSELNVNALELEDSALYLCASSLVFGSPGTQYFGPGTRLTVL.

V usage is TRBV24-1 and J usage is TRBJ1-5, with no clear D. The germline V gene encodes CDR1 KGHDR and CDR2 SFDVKD. The CDR3 sequence is 14 residues long. Trimming cost V 3 bases and J 4 bases, with 9 bases left between them. In DNA, the CDR3 is TGTGCCACCAGTGATACGGAGCCAAATCAGCCCCAGCATTTT. Its protein product is CATSDTEPNQPQHF.

Only one count was recorded for this clone. This rearrangement joins TRBV12-3 or TRBV12-4 to TRBJ1-5, with D perhaps matching TRBD1 (6 bases). V lost 6 bases and J lost 8, with 14 bases in between. The CDR3 has 13 amino acids. The CDR3 DNA follows: TGTGCCAGCAGGTTACAGGGATCGGAGCCCCAGCATTTT. Translation gives CASRLQGSEPQHF.

V and J are TRBV6-2 or TRBV6-3 and TRBJ1-1, with D possibly TRBD1 on 5 matching bases. V gave up 4 bases and J gave up 2 bases, with 8 bases separating them. This CDR3 is 13 amino acids long. CDR1 MNHEY and CDR2 SVGEGT come from the germline V gene. The CDR3 sequence: CASSWTPNTEAFF. CDR3 DNA: TGTGCCAGCAGTTGGACACCTAACACTGAAGCTTTCTTT.